These 8 T cell receptor beta chains were all obtained from the same sample, sequenced in a study of glioma-infiltrating T cells after dendritic cell vaccination. Sequencing used immunoSEQ multiplex PCR; TCRdb keeps in-frame clones, though not all of them. Of under 130,000 clones in the sample, about 90% were seen once. The time point is: after dendritic cell vaccination, including at tumor progression/relapse. The starting material was blood, obtained after dendritic cell vaccination. Source of these receptors: a human donor with glioblastoma.

The chain combines TRBV27 with TRBJ1-1; possibly TRBD1 for D (6 bases). V was pared by 5 bases and J by 6 bases, with 16 bases between. CDR1 is MNHEY, CDR2 SMNVEV, per germline (reference sequence). The CDR3 has 14 amino acids. The CDR3 coding sequence is TGTGCCAGCAGTCCCAAAGGGGGTTTTCCTGAAGCTTTCTTT. Translating it yields CASSPKGGFPEAFF.

This clone was recorded once. This chain links TRBV6-1 with TRBJ2-1, with D possibly being TRBD1 (5 bases). The CDR3 runs to 15 residues. Trimming stripped 2 bases from V and 3 bases from J, with 11 bases between. Looked up from germline, CDR1 is MNHNS and CDR2 is SASEGT. The CDR3 DNA reads as TGTGCCAGCAGTGAAAGTTGGGGCATCTACAATGAGCAGTTCTTC. It codes for CASSESWGIYNEQFF.

The genes are TRBV29-1 and TRBJ1-5, with a possible D match to TRBD1 (5 bases). This CDR3 has 14 amino acids. Per the germline V gene, CDR1 is SQVTM and CDR2 is ANQGSEA. The V end lost 5 bases, the J end lost 0 bases, and 11 bases lay between the germline ends. The CDR3 sequence is CSVRTLDSNQPQHF. The CDR3 DNA sequence: TGCAGCGTTCGGACACTTGATAGCAATCAGCCCCAGCATTTT. Full variable domain (missing parts from reference TRBV29-1 and TRBJ1-5): SAVISQKPSRDICQRGTSLTIQCQVDSQVTMMFWYRQQPGQSLTLIATANQGSEATYESGFVIDKFPISRPNLTFSTLTVSNMSPEDSSIYLCSVRTLDSNQPQHFGDGTRLSIL.

The chain is built from TRBV18 and TRBJ2-7, with TRBD1 matching over 9 bases. CDR3 length equals 14 residues. V shed 2 bases, J shed 3 bases, and the junction held 2 bases outside the gene matches. Germline CDR1 is KGHSH and CDR2 is LQKENI. The CDR3 DNA reads as TGTGCCAGCTCACCAAGGACAGGGGACTACGAGCAGTACTTC. Translating gives CASSPRTGDYEQYF.

This rearrangement joins TRBV7-8 to TRBJ2-5; TRBD2 aligns across 12 bases. Unmatched junction bases numbered 19, after V lost 7 bases and J lost 4 bases. This CDR3 is 19 amino acids long. Looked up from germline, CDR1 is SGHVS and CDR2 is FQNEAQ. CDR3 in amino acids: CASIRVRPQLAGGGETQYF. Here the CDR3 DNA reads TGTGCCAGCATTAGGGTCCGCCCTCAACTAGCGGGGGGTGGAGAGACCCAGTACTTC. Supplemented by reference TRBV7-8 and TRBJ2-5, the full variable domain reads GAGVSQSPRYKVAKRGQDVALRCDPISGHVSLFWYQQALGQGPEFLTYFQNEAQLDKSGLPSDRFFAERPEGSVSTLKIQRTQQEDSAVYLCASIRVRPQLAGGGETQYFGPGTRLLVL.

CDR3 nucleotide sequence: TGTGCCTGGGGCGGGACTTTCATTTACAATGAGCAGTTCTTC. It yields the protein CAWGGTFIYNEQFF. The chain couples TRBV30 to TRBJ2-1; the D gene is possibly TRBD2 (6 bases). The germline V gene encodes CDR1 GTSNPN and CDR2 SVGIG (reference sequence). V was trimmed by 5 bases and J by 4 bases, leaving 15 bases between them. The CDR3 extends over 14 amino acids.

This chain links TRBV30 with TRBJ1-3; D call uncertain. This CDR3 has 14 residues. Germline V gene lookup returns CDR1 GTSNPN and CDR2 SVGIG (reference sequence). V lost 4 bases and J lost 0, with 10 bases in between. CDR3 in amino acids: CAWTRGYSGNTIYF. In nucleotides, the CDR3 is TGTGCCTGGACTCGGGGTTACTCTGGAAACACCATATATTTT.

V usage is TRBV10-3 and J usage is TRBJ2-5; D is unresolved. Germline assignment: CDR1 ENHRY and CDR2 SYGVKD. The CDR3 runs to 12 residues. V lost 10 bases and J lost 5, with 14 bases in between. This chain's CDR3 is CATLGVGETQYF. In DNA form, the CDR3 reads TGTGCCACCCTTGGAGTCGGGGAGACCCAGTACTTC.